This TCR beta chain was sequenced for a study of cytomegalovirus exposure and HLA in healthy donors. The study ran its PCR with 60 Vbeta and 13 Jbeta primers. Assay: immunoSEQ multiplex PCR; the TCRdb copy retains only in-frame clones and omits some. The sample gives roughly 110,000 clones, about 74% of which show up once; around 15% is in the top ten. Per the germline V gene, CDR1 is GTSNPN and CDR2 is SVGIG (reference sequence). The CDR3 is 14 amino acids. Findings and caveats of the study: Within a later analysis, the majority of CMV-associated TCR beta chains appeared HLA-restricted. As a later analysis showed, several of the most significant clusters appeared to be linked to common viral pathogens.

These donors, healthy bone marrow donors, were studied. With respect to this clone: The antigen is not known.

What was sequenced was PBMCs. The clonotype comes from a woman in her forties in good health and CMV-seropositive. The V and J genes are TRBV30 and TRBJ2-3; 7 bases agree with TRBD2. The CDR3 region is CALAAETGADTQYF. CDR3 nucleotides: TGTGCTCTAGCGGCGGAGACTGGGGCGGATACGCAGTATTTT.